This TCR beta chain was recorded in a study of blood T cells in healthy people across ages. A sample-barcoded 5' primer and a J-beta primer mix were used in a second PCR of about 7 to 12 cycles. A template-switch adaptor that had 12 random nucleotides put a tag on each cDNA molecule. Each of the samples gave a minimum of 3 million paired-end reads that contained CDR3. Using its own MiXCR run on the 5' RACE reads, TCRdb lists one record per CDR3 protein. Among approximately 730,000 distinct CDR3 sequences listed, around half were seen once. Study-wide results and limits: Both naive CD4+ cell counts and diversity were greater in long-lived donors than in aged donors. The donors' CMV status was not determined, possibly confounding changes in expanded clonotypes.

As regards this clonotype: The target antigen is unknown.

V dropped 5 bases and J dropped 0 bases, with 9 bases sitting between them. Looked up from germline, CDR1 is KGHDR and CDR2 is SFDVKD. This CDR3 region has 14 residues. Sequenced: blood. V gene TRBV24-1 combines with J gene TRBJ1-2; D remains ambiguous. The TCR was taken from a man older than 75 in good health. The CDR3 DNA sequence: TGTGCCACCAGTGGCCGCGGTGCTAACTATGGCTACACCTTC. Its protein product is CATSGRGANYGYTF.